These 29 T cell receptor beta chains were all obtained from the same sample, sequenced in a study of blood T cell repertoires in COVID-19. Sequencing was performed with immunoSEQ multiplex PCR; in TCRdb, only in-frame clones are kept and a portion is missing. Of about 70,000 clones listed, roughly 80% are singletons. Source material: peripheral blood. The receptors were sampled from a woman older than 75 with active or convalescent COVID-19.

The rearrangement links TRBV5-1 to TRBJ1-6; TRBD1 might be the D (5 bases). Germline lookup yields CDR1 SGHRS and CDR2 YFSETQ. CDR3 length: 15 amino acids. Trimming took off 4 bases at V and 7 bases at J, with 15 bases between the two ends. Written as DNA, the CDR3 is TGCGCCAGCAGCCTGCAGGACACAGACAATTCACCCCTCCACTTT. It is translated as CASSLQDTDNSPLHF.

The gene calls are TRBV13 and TRBJ1-1, with a tentative D call TRBD1 (6 bases). This CDR3 comprises 14 residues. CDR1 is PRHDT and CDR2 is FYEKMQ in the germline V gene (reference sequence). Trimming left V 6 bases short and J 4 bases short, with 15 bases between. The CDR3 loop reads CASRRGGQSTEAFF. For the CDR3, the DNA is TGTGCCAGCAGACGCGGGGGGCAGAGCACTGAAGCTTTCTTT.

The genes are TRBV11-2 and TRBJ2-7; maybe TRBD2 (5 bases). The germline V gene has CDR1 SGHAT and CDR2 FQNNGV. CDR3 length equals 17 residues. V dropped 2 bases and J dropped 2 bases, with 19 bases sitting between them. The CDR3 bases are TGTGCCAGCAGCTTACATGTCCCGGCGGGTGGTACCTACGAGCAGTACTTC. As protein: CASSLHVPAGGTYEQYF.

V is TRBV5-1 and J is TRBJ2-2; D possibly corresponds to TRBD1 (6 bases). The CDR3 contains 16 residues. Looked up from germline, CDR1 is SGHRS and CDR2 is YFSETQ. With 0 bases removed from V and 5 bases from J, the gap between germline ends came to 14 bases. The CDR3 DNA is TGCGCCAGCAGCTTGGTCCCAGGGGTAGGGACCGGGGAGCTGTTTTTT. It is translated as CASSLVPGVGTGELFF.

The chain joins TRBV18 to TRBJ2-7, with 7 bases matching TRBD1. CDR3 length equals 14 residues. From germline, CDR1 is KGHSH and CDR2 LQKENI. After removal of 3 bases from V and 2 bases from J, the junction contained 4 bases not matched to a gene. CDR3 sequence (DNA): TGTGCCAGCTCACCGGGGACAGCAGCCTACGAGCAGTACTTC. This codes for CASSPGTAAYEQYF.

V gene TRBV19 combines with J gene TRBJ1-1, with a possible D match to TRBD1 (5 bases). Germline-derived CDR1 and CDR2 are LNHDA and SQIVND (reference sequence). V gave up 2 bases and J gave up 1 base, with 11 bases separating them. This CDR3 has 15 residues. The CDR3 coding sequence is TGTGCCAGTAGTATACGGTGGGGCGCGAACACTGAAGCTTTCTTT. Protein sequence: CASSIRWGANTEAFF.

This chain links TRBV5-5 with TRBJ1-6, with 8 bases lining up with TRBD1. V was pared by 3 bases and J by 7 bases, with 9 bases of the junction left unmatched. Germline V gene data show CDR1 as SGHKS and CDR2 as YYEKEE (reference sequence). The length of the CDR3 is 16 residues. The CDR3 protein is CASSWGQALGNSPLHF. In nucleotides, the CDR3 is TGTGCCAGCAGCTGGGGACAGGCGTTGGGGAATTCACCCCTCCACTTT.

V and J are TRBV15 and TRBJ1-6; D gene ambiguous. The CDR3 has 14 residues. V shed 5 bases and J shed 13 bases, with 18 bases lying between them. The germline V gene has CDR1 LNHNV and CDR2 YYDKDF (reference sequence). The CDR3 nucleotides are TGTGCCACCAGCGACTTCCAGAGCACCGCGCCCCTCCACTTT. Translated, it gives CATSDFQSTAPLHF. Complete variable domain (other parts from reference TRBV15 and TRBJ1-6): DAMVIQNPRYQVTQFGKPVTLSCSQTLNHNVMYWYQQKSSQAPKLLFHYYDKDFNNEADTPDNFQSRRPNTSFCFLDIRSPGLGDTAMYLCATSDFQSTAPLHFGNGTRLTVT.

This clone showed up just a few times. The V gene is TRBV19, the J gene TRBJ2-1; weak D call: TRBD1 (5 bases). Per the germline V gene, CDR1 is LNHDA and CDR2 is SQIVND (reference sequence). V was pared by 7 bases and J by 6 bases, with 28 bases between. The CDR3 length is 18 residues. The CDR3 region has the DNA TGTGCCAGTACCCCGAGTAGTTCGAGAGACAATAGGGGCAATGAGCAGTTCTTC. Translated: CASTPSSSRDNRGNEQFF.

This chain uses TRBV7-2 with TRBJ2-1, with TRBD2 matching 11 bases. This CDR3 is 15 amino acids long. Per the germline V gene, CDR1 is SGHTA and CDR2 is FQGNSA. The V segment lost 5 bases and the J segment 3 bases; nucleotides outside the gene matches: 3. This CDR3 is CASSPTSGSYNEQFF. CDR3 nucleotides: TGTGCCAGCAGCCCTACTAGCGGGAGCTACAATGAGCAGTTCTTC. Complete variable domain (other parts from reference TRBV7-2 and TRBJ2-1): GAGVSQSPSNKVTEKGKDVELRCDPISGHTALYWYRQSLGQGLEFLIYFQGNSAPDKSGLPSDRFSAERTGGSVSTLTIQRTQQEDSAVYLCASSPTSGSYNEQFFGPGTRLTVL.

The chain's CDR3 is CASSVRDRDHNEQFF. CDR3 nucleotides: TGTGCCAGCAGCGTACGGGACAGGGACCACAATGAGCAGTTCTTC. This chain links TRBV11-2 with TRBJ2-1, with TRBD1 matching 9 bases. This CDR3 contains 15 residues. Trimming at V came to 5 bases and at J to 5 bases, leaving 7 bases not matched to a gene. Germline CDR1 SGHAT, CDR2 FQNNGV.

The genes are TRBV3-1 (or the pseudogene TRBV3-2) and TRBJ2-1, with 12 nucleotides matching TRBD2. V gave up 6 bases and J gave up 9 bases; unmatched junction bases: 6. CDR1 is LGHDT and CDR2 is YNNKEL in the germline V gene (reference sequence). The CDR3 extends over 14 amino acids. The DNA for the CDR3 is TGTGCCAGCAGTCCGACTAGCGGGGGAACTGAGCAGTTCTTC. Its translation: CASSPTSGGTEQFF.

The chain combines TRBV24-1 with TRBJ2-7; 7 positions match TRBD2. Germline V CDR1 and CDR2: KGHDR, SFDVKD. V gave up 4 bases and J gave up 4 bases; unmatched junction bases: 9. The CDR3 contains 15 residues. The CDR3 DNA sequence: TGTGCCACCAGTGACCCCTCGGGGGGTCGGTACGAGCAGTACTTC. Protein product: CATSDPSGGRYEQYF.

The CDR3 loop is CASSEGTNYNEQFF. For the CDR3, the DNA is TGCGCCAGCAGTGAGGGGACTAATTACAATGAGCAGTTCTTC. The chain uses TRBV10-2 and TRBJ2-1; the match to TRBD2 covers 7 bases. CDR1 and CDR2 (germline): WSHSY, SAAADI. With 2 bases clipped from V and 4 bases from J, the junction kept 2 bases outside the gene matches. There are 14 residues in the CDR3.

The chain recombines TRBV30 with TRBJ2-2; 7 bases agree with TRBD1. Germline CDR1 reads GTSNPN; CDR2 reads SVGIG (reference sequence). Trimming took 5 bases from V and 0 from J; bases not matched to a gene: 6. CDR3 length: 15 residues. The CDR3 DNA follows: TGTGCCTGGGACCCGGGACAGACGAACACCGGGGAGCTGTTTTTT. This translates into CAWDPGQTNTGELFF.

J is TRBJ1-1 and V is TRBV2, with 11 bases matching TRBD1. Germline CDR1 SNHLY, CDR2 FYNNEI. The trim removed 11 bases at V and 1 base at J, leaving 6 bases unmatched. The CDR3 spans 14 residues. The CDR3 region is CASRTGGTNTEAFF. CDR3 DNA sequence: TGTGCCTCTAGGACAGGGGGCACGAACACTGAAGCTTTCTTT.

The rearrangement uses TRBV6-4 and TRBJ2-2, with TRBD1 matching over 9 bases. Germline V gene lookup returns CDR1 MRHNA and CDR2 SNTAGT. This CDR3 spans 15 amino acids. J was trimmed by 4 bases and V by 5 bases; bases with no gene match: 5. CDR3 residues: CASSRQGGTTGELFF. The CDR3 DNA sequence: TGTGCCAGCAGTCGACAGGGGGGCACCACCGGGGAGCTGTTTTTT.

V gene TRBV4-3 combines with J gene TRBJ1-2, with TRBD1 matching over 10 bases. The CDR3 is 15 residues long. The germline V gene has CDR1 LGHNA and CDR2 YSLEER. The trim removed 0 bases at V and 8 bases at J, leaving 6 bases unmatched. CDR3 sequence: CASSQDDRGLGGYTF. DNA for the CDR3: TGCGCCAGCAGCCAAGATGACAGGGGGCTTGGGGGCTACACCTTC.

This chain connects TRBV11-2 to TRBJ2-1; 11 positions match TRBD2. Germline lookup yields CDR1 SGHAT and CDR2 FQNNGV. V trimming: 3 bases; J trimming: 1 base; junction bases outside the gene matches: 5. CDR3 length equals 17 residues. In nucleotides, the CDR3 is TGTGCCAGCAGCTTTTCTAGCGGGGGGTTATCCTACAATGAGCAGTTCTTC. Translated, it gives CASSFSSGGLSYNEQFF.

The V call is TRBV19, the J call TRBJ2-7; TRBD2 matches at 11 bases. The V and J ends lost 3 bases and 4 bases, in that order; junction bases with no gene match: 14. The length of the CDR3 is 18 residues. Per germline, CDR1 LNHDA and CDR2 SQIVND (reference sequence). The CDR3 region is CASSIKGGWTSGLYEQYF. In DNA form, the CDR3 reads TGTGCCAGTAGTATCAAAGGCGGTTGGACTAGCGGGTTATACGAGCAGTACTTC.

The CDR3 DNA sequence: TGTGCCAGCAGCCAAACTTTCGTAAACTCTGGGGCCAACGTCCTGACTTTC. This sequence encodes CASSQTFVNSGANVLTF. The chain employs TRBV4-2 and TRBJ2-6; D remains unclear. Germline CDR1 LGHNA, CDR2 YNFKEQ. The CDR3 is made up of 17 amino acids. V was pared by 2 bases and J by 0 bases, with 11 bases between.

V gene TRBV4-2 combines with J gene TRBJ2-1, with 8 bases lining up with TRBD2. The J segment lost 4 bases and the V segment lost 1 base, leaving 3 bases of the junction unmatched. The germline gives CDR1 LGHNA, CDR2 YNFKEQ. This CDR3 region has 15 residues. This CDR3 reads CASSQAGGEYNEQFF. The CDR3 DNA follows: TGTGCCAGCAGCCAAGCGGGAGGGGAGTACAATGAGCAGTTCTTC.

This clone was recorded only once. This chain uses TRBV24-1 with TRBJ2-1; TRBD2 matches 12 bases. J lost 8 bases, V lost 5 bases, and 9 bases had no gene match. The CDR3 has 16 residues. Germline loops: CDR1 KGHDR, CDR2 SFDVKD. In DNA form, the CDR3 reads TGTGCCACCAGTGCGGGGCACCTAGCGGGAGGGGATGAGCAGTTCTTC. It yields the protein CATSAGHLAGGDEQFF.

The gene calls are TRBV19 and TRBJ1-5; the D gene is possibly TRBD1 (6 bases). Germline assignment: CDR1 LNHDA and CDR2 SQIVND (reference sequence). V was cut by 2 bases and J by 4 bases, with 12 bases left in between. This CDR3 has 15 amino acids. The CDR3 nucleotides are TGTGCCAGTAGTATACGCCAGGGGCAAAATCAGCCCCAGCATTTT. Encoded protein: CASSIRQGQNQPQHF. Drawing the rest from reference TRBV19 and TRBJ1-5, the complete variable domain is DGGITQSPKYLFRKEGQNVTLSCEQNLNHDAMYWYRQDPGQGLRLIYYSQIVNDFQKGDIAEGYSVSREKKESFPLTVTSAQKNPTAFYLCASSIRQGQNQPQHFGDGTRLSIL.

This clone has just one count. This chain uses TRBV7-2 with TRBJ2-3; D possibly corresponds to TRBD2 (6 bases). V lost 5 bases and J lost 1, with 16 bases in between. Germline CDR1 is SGHTA and CDR2 is FQGNSA. The CDR3 consists of 16 residues. Here the CDR3 DNA reads TGTGCCAGCAGCGCAACATGGGGGGTGGGCACAGATACGCAGTATTTT. Its protein is CASSATWGVGTDTQYF.

DNA of the CDR3: TGTGCCAGCAGCTCCGATGGGCGTCCGCTTGAAGCTTTCTTT. Encoded protein: CASSSDGRPLEAFF. The chain recombines TRBV7-2 with TRBJ1-1; D remains unclear. CDR1 and CDR2 from the germline V gene are SGHTA and FQGNSA. V was trimmed by 4 bases and J by 7 bases, leaving 16 bases between them. The CDR3 extends over 14 amino acids. The full variable domain, completed using reference TRBV7-2 and TRBJ1-1, is GAGVSQSPSNKVTEKGKDVELRCDPISGHTALYWYRQSLGQGLEFLIYFQGNSAPDKSGLPSDRFSAERTGGSVSTLTIQRTQQEDSAVYLCASSSDGRPLEAFFGQGTRLTVV.

This chain joins TRBV4-1 and TRBJ2-1; D not resolved. The CDR3 consists of 14 residues. V was trimmed by 0 bases and J by 5 bases, leaving 8 bases between them. Germline loops: CDR1 MGHRA, CDR2 YSYEKL. The CDR3 region has the DNA TGCGCCAGCAGCCAAGAGGCCGGAGACAATGAGCAGTTCTTC. Residues: CASSQEAGDNEQFF.

The CDR3 loop is CASTGTGPLRGGEQFF. The CDR3 region has the DNA TGTGCCAGCACCGGGACAGGCCCTTTGAGAGGGGGTGAGCAGTTCTTC. The V and J genes are TRBV28 and TRBJ2-1; 8 positions agree with TRBD1. Germline-derived CDR1 and CDR2 are MDHEN and SYDVKM. V dropped 7 bases and J dropped 9; count of bases not matched to a gene: 17. The CDR3 has 16 residues.

The chain has TRBV7-3 and TRBJ2-3; 10 bases are shared with TRBD2. The V and J ends lost 5 bases and 2 bases, in that order; junction bases with no gene match: 4. Looked up from germline, CDR1 is SGHTA and CDR2 is FQGTGA. CDR3 length: 15 residues. The DNA of the CDR3 is TGTGCCAGCAGCCGGACTAGCGGCTCCACAGATACGCAGTATTTT. Amino acids: CASSRTSGSTDTQYF.